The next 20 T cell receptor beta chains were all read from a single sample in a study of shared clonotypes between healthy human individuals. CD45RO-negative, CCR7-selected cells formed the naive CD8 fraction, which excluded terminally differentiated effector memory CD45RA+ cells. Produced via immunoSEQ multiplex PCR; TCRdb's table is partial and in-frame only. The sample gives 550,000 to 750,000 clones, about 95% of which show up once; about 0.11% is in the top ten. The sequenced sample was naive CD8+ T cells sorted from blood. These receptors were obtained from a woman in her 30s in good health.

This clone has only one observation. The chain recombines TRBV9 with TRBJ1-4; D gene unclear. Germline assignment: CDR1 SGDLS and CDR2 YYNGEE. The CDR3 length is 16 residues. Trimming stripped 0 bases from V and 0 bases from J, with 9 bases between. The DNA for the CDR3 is TGTGCCAGCAGCGTAGATAGAGGGACAACTAATGAAAAACTGTTTTTT. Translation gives CASSVDRGTTNEKLFF.

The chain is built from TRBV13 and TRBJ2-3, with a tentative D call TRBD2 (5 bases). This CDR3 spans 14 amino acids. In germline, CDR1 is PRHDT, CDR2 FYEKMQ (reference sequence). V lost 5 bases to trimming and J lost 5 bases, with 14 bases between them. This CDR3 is CASSPRTRVDTQYF. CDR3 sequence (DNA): TGTGCCAGCAGCCCCAGAACTAGGGTAGATACGCAGTATTTT.

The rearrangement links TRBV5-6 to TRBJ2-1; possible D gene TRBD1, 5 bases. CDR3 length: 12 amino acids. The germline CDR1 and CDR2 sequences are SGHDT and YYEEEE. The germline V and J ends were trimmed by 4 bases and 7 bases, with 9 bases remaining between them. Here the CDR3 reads CASSLNRNEQFF. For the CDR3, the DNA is TGTGCCAGCAGCCTGAACAGGAATGAGCAGTTCTTC.

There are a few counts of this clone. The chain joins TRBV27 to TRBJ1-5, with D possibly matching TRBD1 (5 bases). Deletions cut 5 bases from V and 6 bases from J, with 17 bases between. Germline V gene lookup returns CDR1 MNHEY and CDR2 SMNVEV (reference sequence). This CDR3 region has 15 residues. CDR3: CASSPGTIPVQPQHF. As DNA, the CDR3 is TGTGCCAGCAGTCCGGGGACTATTCCCGTTCAGCCCCAGCATTTT.

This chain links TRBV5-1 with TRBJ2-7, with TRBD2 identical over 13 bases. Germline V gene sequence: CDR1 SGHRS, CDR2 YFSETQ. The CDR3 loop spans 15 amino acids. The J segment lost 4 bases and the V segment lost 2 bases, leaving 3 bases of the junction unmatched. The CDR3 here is CASSFQLAGGYEQYF. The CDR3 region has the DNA TGCGCCAGCAGCTTTCAACTAGCGGGAGGGTACGAGCAGTACTTC.

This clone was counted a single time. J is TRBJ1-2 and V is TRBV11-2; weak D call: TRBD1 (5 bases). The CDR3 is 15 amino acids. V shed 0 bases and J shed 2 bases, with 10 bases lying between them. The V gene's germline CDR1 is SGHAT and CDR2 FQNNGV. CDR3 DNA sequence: TGTGCCAGCAGCTTAGAGGGACTCCAGAACTATGGCTACACCTTC. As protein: CASSLEGLQNYGYTF.

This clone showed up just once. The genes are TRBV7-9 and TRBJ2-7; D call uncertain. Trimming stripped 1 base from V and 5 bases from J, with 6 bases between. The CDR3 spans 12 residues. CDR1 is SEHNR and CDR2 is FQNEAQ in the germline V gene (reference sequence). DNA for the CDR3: TGTGCCAGCAGCTTAGGAGTCCACGAGCAGTACTTC. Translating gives CASSLGVHEQYF. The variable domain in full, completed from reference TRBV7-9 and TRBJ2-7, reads DTGVSQNPRHKITKRGQNVTFRCDPISEHNRLYWYRQTLGQGPEFLTYFQNEAQLEKSRLLSDRFSAERPKGSFSTLEIQRTEQGDSAMYLCASSLGVHEQYFGPGTRLTVT.

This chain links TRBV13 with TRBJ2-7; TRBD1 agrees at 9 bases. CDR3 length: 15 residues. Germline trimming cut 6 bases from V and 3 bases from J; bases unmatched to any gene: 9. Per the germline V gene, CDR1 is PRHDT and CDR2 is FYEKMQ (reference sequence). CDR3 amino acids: CASSYSDRGNYEQYF. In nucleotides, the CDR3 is TGTGCCAGCAGTTATTCAGACAGGGGGAACTACGAGCAGTACTTC.

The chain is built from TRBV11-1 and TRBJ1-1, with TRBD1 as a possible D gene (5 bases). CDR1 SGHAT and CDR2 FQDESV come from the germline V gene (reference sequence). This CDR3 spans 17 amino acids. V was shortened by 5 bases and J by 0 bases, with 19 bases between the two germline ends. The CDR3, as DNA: TGTGCCAGCAGCCCCCAGAGGGGTATGAACATGAACACTGAAGCTTTCTTT. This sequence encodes CASSPQRGMNMNTEAFF.

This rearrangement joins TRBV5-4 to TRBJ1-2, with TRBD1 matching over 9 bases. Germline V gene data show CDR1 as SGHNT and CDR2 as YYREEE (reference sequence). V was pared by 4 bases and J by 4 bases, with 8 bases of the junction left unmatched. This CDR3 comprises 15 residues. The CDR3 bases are TGTGCCAGCAGCCCAGGGACAGGGAGTAGCTATGGCTACACCTTC. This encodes CASSPGTGSSYGYTF.

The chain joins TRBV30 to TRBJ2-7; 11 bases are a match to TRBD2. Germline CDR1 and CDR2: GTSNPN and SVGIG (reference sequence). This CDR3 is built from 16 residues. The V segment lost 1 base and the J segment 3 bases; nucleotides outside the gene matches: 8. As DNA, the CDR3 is TGTGCCTGGAGTGGTCCTAGCGGGAGGAACAACTACGAGCAGTACTTC. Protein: CAWSGPSGRNNYEQYF.

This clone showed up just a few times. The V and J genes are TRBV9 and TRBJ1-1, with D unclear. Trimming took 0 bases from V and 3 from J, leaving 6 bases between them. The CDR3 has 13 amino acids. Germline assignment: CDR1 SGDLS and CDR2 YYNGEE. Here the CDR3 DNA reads TGTGCCAGCAGCGTAGGGGATGACACTGAAGCTTTCTTT. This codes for CASSVGDDTEAFF.

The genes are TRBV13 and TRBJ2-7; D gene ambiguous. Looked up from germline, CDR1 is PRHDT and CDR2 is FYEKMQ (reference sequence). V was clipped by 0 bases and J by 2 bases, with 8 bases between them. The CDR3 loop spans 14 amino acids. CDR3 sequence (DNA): TGTGCCAGCAGCTTAGGCCGGAGAGCCTACGAGCAGTACTTC. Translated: CASSLGRRAYEQYF. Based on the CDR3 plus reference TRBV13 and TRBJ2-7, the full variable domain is AAGVIQSPRHLIKEKRETATLKCYPIPRHDTVYWYQQGPGQDPQFLISFYEKMQSDKGSIPDRFSAQQFSDYHSELNMSSLELGDSALYFCASSLGRRAYEQYFGPGTRLTVT.

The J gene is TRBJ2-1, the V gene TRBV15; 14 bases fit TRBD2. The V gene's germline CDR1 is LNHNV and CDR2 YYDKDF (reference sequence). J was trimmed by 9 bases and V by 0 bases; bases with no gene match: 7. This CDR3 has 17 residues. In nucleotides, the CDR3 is TGTGCCACCAGCAGAGACGGGACTAGCGGGAGTATGGGTGAGCAGTTCTTC. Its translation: CATSRDGTSGSMGEQFF.

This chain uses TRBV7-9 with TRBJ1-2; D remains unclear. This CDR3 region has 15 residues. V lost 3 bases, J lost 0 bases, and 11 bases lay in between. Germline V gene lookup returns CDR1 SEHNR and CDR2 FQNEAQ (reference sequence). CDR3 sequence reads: CASSFVGRTNYGYTF. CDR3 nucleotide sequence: TGTGCCAGCAGCTTCGTCGGGCGAACTAACTATGGCTACACCTTC.

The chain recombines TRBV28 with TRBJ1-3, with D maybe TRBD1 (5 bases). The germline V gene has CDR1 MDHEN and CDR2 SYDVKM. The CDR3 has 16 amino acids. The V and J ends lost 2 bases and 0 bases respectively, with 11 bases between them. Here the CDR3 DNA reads TGTGCCAGCAGTTTAAGGGGCCCTTACTCTGGAAACACCATATATTTT. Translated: CASSLRGPYSGNTIYF.

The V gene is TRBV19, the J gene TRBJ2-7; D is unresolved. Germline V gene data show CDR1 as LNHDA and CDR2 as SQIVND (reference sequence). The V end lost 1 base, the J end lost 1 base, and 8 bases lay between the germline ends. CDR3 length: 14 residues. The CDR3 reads CASSIAQPSYEQYF. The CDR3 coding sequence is TGTGCCAGTAGTATAGCTCAGCCTTCCTACGAGCAGTACTTC.

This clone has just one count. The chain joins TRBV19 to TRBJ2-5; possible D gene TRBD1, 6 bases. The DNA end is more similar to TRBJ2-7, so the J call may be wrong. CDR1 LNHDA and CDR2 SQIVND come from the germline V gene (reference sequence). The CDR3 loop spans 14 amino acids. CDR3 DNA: TGTGCCAGTAGTGGCTGGACAGACTCCTACGAGCAGTACTTC. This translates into CASSGWTDSYEQYF.

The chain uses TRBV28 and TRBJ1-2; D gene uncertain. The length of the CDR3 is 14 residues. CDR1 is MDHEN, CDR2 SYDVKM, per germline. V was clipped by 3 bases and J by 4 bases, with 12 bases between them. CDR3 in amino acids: CASSFEVSSYGYTF. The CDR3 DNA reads TGTGCCAGCAGTTTTGAGGTCAGCTCCTATGGCTACACCTTC.

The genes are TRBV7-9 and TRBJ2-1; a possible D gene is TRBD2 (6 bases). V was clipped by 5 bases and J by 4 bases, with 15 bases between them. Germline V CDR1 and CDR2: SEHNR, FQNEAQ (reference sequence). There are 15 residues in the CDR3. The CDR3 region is CASSPQLAVYNEQFF. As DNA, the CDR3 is TGTGCCAGCAGCCCACAGTTAGCGGTATACAATGAGCAGTTCTTC.